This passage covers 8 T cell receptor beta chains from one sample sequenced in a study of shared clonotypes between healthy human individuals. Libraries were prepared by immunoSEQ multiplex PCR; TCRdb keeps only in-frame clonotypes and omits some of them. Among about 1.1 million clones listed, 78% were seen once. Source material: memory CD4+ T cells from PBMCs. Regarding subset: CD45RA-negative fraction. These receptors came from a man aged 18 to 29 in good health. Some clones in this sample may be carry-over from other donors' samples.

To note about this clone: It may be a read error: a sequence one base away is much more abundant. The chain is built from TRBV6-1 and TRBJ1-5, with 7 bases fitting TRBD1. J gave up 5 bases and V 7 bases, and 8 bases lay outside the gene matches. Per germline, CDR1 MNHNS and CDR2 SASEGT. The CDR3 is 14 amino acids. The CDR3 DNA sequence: TGTGCCAGCAAAGAGGGGGCGGAAGATCAGCCCCAGCATTTT. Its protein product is CASKEGAEDQPQHF.

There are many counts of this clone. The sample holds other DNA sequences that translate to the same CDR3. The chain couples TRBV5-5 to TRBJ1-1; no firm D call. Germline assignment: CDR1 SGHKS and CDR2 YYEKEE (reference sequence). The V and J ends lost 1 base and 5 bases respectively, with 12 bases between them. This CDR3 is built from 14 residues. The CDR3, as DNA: TGTGCCAGCAGCTTGAACAGCCAAGGGACTGAAGCTTTCTTT. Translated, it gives CASSLNSQGTEAFF. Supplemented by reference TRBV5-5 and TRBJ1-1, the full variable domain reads DAGVTQSPTHLIKTRGQQVTLRCSPISGHKSVSWYQQVLGQGPQFIFQYYEKEERGRGNFPDRFSARQFPNYSSELNVNALLLGDSALYLCASSLNSQGTEAFFGQGTRLTVV.

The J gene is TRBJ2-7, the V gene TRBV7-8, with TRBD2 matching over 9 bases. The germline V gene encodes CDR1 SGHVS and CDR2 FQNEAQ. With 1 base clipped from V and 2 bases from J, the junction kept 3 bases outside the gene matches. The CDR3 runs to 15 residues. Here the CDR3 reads CASSLVASGAYEQYF. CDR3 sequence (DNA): TGTGCCAGCAGCTTAGTCGCTAGCGGGGCCTACGAGCAGTACTTC.

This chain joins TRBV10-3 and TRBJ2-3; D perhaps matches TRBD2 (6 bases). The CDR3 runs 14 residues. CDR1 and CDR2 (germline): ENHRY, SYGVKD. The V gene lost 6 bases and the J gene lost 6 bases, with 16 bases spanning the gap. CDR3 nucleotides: TGTGCCATCAGGTCTAGCGCCGGCGGGGATACGCAGTATTTT. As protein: CAIRSSAGGDTQYF.

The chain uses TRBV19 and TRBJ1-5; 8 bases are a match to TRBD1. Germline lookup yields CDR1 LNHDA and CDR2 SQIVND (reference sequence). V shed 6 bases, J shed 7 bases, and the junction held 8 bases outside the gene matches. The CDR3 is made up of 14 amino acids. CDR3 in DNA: TGTGCCAGTAGCGACAGGGGAGGAGTACAGCCCCAGCATTTT. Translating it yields CASSDRGGVQPQHF.

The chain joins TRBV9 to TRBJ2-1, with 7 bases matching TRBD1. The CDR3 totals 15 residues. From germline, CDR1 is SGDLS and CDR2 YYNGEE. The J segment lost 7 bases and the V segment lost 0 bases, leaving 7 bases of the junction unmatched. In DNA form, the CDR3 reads TGTGCCAGCAGCGTAGAGGGGGCCTCTGGGAATGAGCAGTTCTTC. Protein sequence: CASSVEGASGNEQFF.

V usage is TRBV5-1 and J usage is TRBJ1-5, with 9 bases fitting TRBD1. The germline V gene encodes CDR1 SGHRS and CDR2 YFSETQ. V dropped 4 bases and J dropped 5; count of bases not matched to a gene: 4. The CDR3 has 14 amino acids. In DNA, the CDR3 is TGCGCCAGCAGCCGGACAGGGGCGGATCAGCCCCAGCATTTT. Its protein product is CASSRTGADQPQHF.

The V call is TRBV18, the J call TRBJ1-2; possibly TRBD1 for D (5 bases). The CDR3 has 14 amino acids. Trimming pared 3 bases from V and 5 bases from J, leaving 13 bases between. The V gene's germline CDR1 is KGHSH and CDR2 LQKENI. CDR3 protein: CASSPSTERYGYTF. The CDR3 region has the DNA TGTGCCAGCTCACCTTCGACAGAGCGTTATGGCTACACCTTC.